A single sample gave rise to the 9 T cell receptor beta chains below, sequenced in a study of cytomegalovirus exposure and HLA in healthy donors. In the PCR, 60 Vbeta and 13 Jbeta primers were used. The data were produced by immunoSEQ multiplex PCR, yet TCRdb's version contains in-frame clones alone and is incomplete. The repertoire holds about 140,000 clones, with roughly four fifths as singletons. The sample was PBMCs. These receptors all stem from an older woman in good health and CMV-seropositive.

The CDR3, as DNA: TGCGCCAGCAGCCCCACCGGAGGGGTAAAAGGCGAGCAGTACTTC. This translates into CASSPTGGVKGEQYF. The V and J genes are TRBV4-3 and TRBJ2-7, with D tentatively TRBD2 (6 bases). Germline values: CDR1 LGHNA, CDR2 YSLEER. The V end lost 4 bases, the J end lost 6 bases, and 19 bases lay between the germline ends. The CDR3 extends over 15 amino acids.

J is TRBJ2-7 and V is TRBV29-1, with a possible D match to TRBD2 (5 bases). CDR3 length: 12 residues. With 4 bases removed from V and 0 bases from J, the gap between germline ends came to 7 bases. CDR1 is SQVTM and CDR2 is ANQGSEA in the germline V gene. The CDR3 region has the DNA TGCAGCGTTGGGGAGCCCTCCTACGAGCAGTACTTC. Its protein product is CSVGEPSYEQYF.

The chain employs TRBV28 and TRBJ1-4; 7 bases are a match to TRBD1. With V trimmed by 4 bases and J by 7 bases, 0 bases remained unmatched. The CDR3 covers 12 residues. Germline V gene lookup returns CDR1 MDHEN and CDR2 SYDVKM. The CDR3 DNA reads as TGTGCCAGCAGTTACAGGGGTGAAAAACTGTTTTTT. It specifies CASSYRGEKLFF.

This clone was counted a few times. A clone one base away is much larger, so this may be a read error. This chain joins TRBV7-9 and TRBJ1-5, with a tentative D call TRBD1 (5 bases). Germline CDR1 is SEHNR and CDR2 is FQNEAQ (reference sequence). The CDR3 is made up of 12 amino acids. CDR3 nucleotides: TGTTCCAGCGGGGGGGGCAATCAGCCCCAGCATTTT. As protein: CSSGGGNQPQHF.

A note on this clone: Mismatch with germline at one junction end may stem from a read error. This sequence joins TRBV19 and TRBJ2-3, with 10 nucleotides matching TRBD2. The CDR3 has 15 amino acids. The V gene's germline CDR1 is LNHDA and CDR2 SQIVND (reference sequence). The CDR3 reads CATSRASGSADTQYF. The CDR3 DNA is TGTGCCACTAGTCGGGCTAGCGGGAGTGCAGATACGCAGTATTTT.

This clone was observed a few times. This chain joins TRBV6-5 and TRBJ2-3; the match to TRBD2 covers 8 bases. The CDR3 runs to 13 residues. Germline trimming cut 6 bases from V and 2 bases from J; bases unmatched to any gene: 1. Germline loops: CDR1 MNHEY, CDR2 SVGAGI. CDR3 DNA sequence: TGTGCCAGCAGGACTAGCGACACAGATACGCAGTATTTT. It specifies CASRTSDTDTQYF.

The chain combines TRBV7-2 with TRBJ2-7, with TRBD2 identical over 7 bases. Trimming removed 5 bases from V and 7 bases from J; junction bases left unmatched: 8. The germline V gene has CDR1 SGHTA and CDR2 FQGNSA. The length of the CDR3 is 13 residues. Here the CDR3 reads CASSTGLEREQYF. The CDR3 region has the DNA TGTGCCAGCAGCACCGGACTAGAGCGGGAGCAGTACTTC.

The gene calls are TRBV5-1 and TRBJ2-7; 8 positions match TRBD1. J gave up 1 base and V 4 bases, and 13 bases lay outside the gene matches. Germline V gene lookup returns CDR1 SGHRS and CDR2 YFSETQ. This CDR3 is built from 17 residues. The CDR3 DNA follows: TGCGCCAGCAGCCTCCGGGACAGGACGGTAAAATCCTACGAGCAGTACTTC. This translates into CASSLRDRTVKSYEQYF.

This chain links TRBV7-2 with TRBJ1-2, with 9 bases that match TRBD1. The CDR3 covers 16 residues. The V segment lost 5 bases and the J segment 4 bases; nucleotides outside the gene matches: 11. Germline CDR1 SGHTA, CDR2 FQGNSA. The CDR3 DNA reads TGTGCCAGCAGCCCGGACAGGGGTGTTCGACTCTATGGCTACACCTTC. Translated, it gives CASSPDRGVRLYGYTF.